This T cell receptor (beta chain) was sequenced for a study of T cell repertoires in cytomegalovirus infection. Study-level background: HLA-C-restricted CMV epitopes, recently identified, and well-studied HLA-B-restricted ones were used by the study. Public signatures in TCR beta pointed to CMV infection and matching HLA type.

Trimming left V 5 bases short and J 0 bases short, with 6 bases between. The CDR3 spans 13 residues. From germline, CDR1 is SEHNR and CDR2 FQNEAQ (reference sequence). MiXCR, run by TCRdb on the reads, gives a single entry per CDR3 protein. The repertoire holds fewer than 850,000 distinct CDR3 sequences, with approximately 32% as singletons. Whole-study findings and limits: Clonotypes of TCR beta that were HLA-C-restricted and CMV-specific dominated the ex vivo response. Using cumulative public TCR beta family frequency, the authors identified those who carried CMV together with the relevant HLA.

There are a few counts of this clonotype. Its antigen is currently unknown. The sample here was cultured CD8+ T cells from PBMCs, taken from culture after CMV antigen stimulation. V gene TRBV7-9 combines with J gene TRBJ2-3; D remains unclear. This sequence was found in a human donor in good health (CMV status not recorded). Some clones in this sample may be carry-over from other donors' samples. CDR3 region: CASSEDSTDTQYF. The DNA for the CDR3 is TGTGCCAGCAGCGAGGACAGCACAGATACGCAGTATTTT. Together with reference TRBV7-9 and TRBJ2-3, the CDR3 gives the full variable domain: DTGVSQNPRHKITKRGQNVTFRCDPISEHNRLYWYRQTLGQGPEFLTYFQNEAQLEKSRLLSDRFSAERPKGSFSTLEIQRTEQGDSAMYLCASSEDSTDTQYFGPGTRLTVL.